The 5 T cell receptor beta chains presented below share a single source sample, sequenced in a study of shared clonotypes between healthy human individuals. The repertoire was sequenced with immunoSEQ multiplex PCR; TCRdb's copy has only in-frame clones and lacks some. The top ten clones hold about 0.25% of a sample with fewer than 1 million clones, about 96% of them seen once. Naive CD8 populations comprised CD45RO-negative cells positively selected for CCR7, excluding terminally differentiated effector memory CD45RA+ cells. The specimen sequenced was naive CD8+ T cells sorted from blood. All receptors derive from a young man in good health.

This chain links TRBV13 with TRBJ2-7; TRBD2 matches at 7 bases. V trimming: 5 bases; J trimming: 3 bases; junction bases outside the gene matches: 16. Germline V CDR1 and CDR2: PRHDT, FYEKMQ (reference sequence). The CDR3 length is 17 residues. In DNA form, the CDR3 reads TGTGCCAGCAGCCTCAACCTGCCGCGGGAGAGGGGCTACGAGCAGTACTTC. Protein product: CASSLNLPRERGYEQYF.

The rearrangement joins TRBV5-1 to TRBJ2-1; no clear D. V was cut by 3 bases and J by 6 bases, with 7 bases left in between. The germline gives CDR1 SGHRS, CDR2 YFSETQ. The CDR3 is 12 amino acids. DNA of the CDR3: TGCGCCAGCAGCTCCCGTGTCAATGAGCAGTTCTTC. Translation gives CASSSRVNEQFF.

The V and J genes are TRBV4-3 and TRBJ2-1; 9 positions match TRBD2. Germline V gives CDR1 LGHNA, CDR2 YSLEER. There are 16 residues in the CDR3. V was clipped by 4 bases and J by 4 bases; unmatched bases: 8. CDR3 DNA: TGCGCCAGCAGCCGAGTCTCCAGCGGGAGGTACAATGAGCAGTTCTTC. Amino acids: CASSRVSSGRYNEQFF.

The chain carries TRBV2 and TRBJ1-4; D ambiguous. Trimming took off 5 bases at V and 0 bases at J, with 10 bases between the two ends. Germline-derived CDR1 and CDR2 are SNHLY and FYNNEI. The CDR3 contains 15 residues. The CDR3: CASSSPIPTNEKLFF. The CDR3 coding sequence is TGTGCCAGCAGTTCCCCGATCCCAACTAATGAAAAACTGTTTTTT.

The chain has TRBV6-5 and TRBJ1-2; D is ambiguous. Germline V gene data show CDR1 as MNHEY and CDR2 as SVGAGI. The V and J ends lost 8 bases and 2 bases respectively, with 15 bases between them. This CDR3 is 14 amino acids long. Here the CDR3 reads CASSRVGLNYGYTF. The DNA for the CDR3 is TGTGCCAGCTCCCGGGTGGGGTTGAACTATGGCTACACCTTC.